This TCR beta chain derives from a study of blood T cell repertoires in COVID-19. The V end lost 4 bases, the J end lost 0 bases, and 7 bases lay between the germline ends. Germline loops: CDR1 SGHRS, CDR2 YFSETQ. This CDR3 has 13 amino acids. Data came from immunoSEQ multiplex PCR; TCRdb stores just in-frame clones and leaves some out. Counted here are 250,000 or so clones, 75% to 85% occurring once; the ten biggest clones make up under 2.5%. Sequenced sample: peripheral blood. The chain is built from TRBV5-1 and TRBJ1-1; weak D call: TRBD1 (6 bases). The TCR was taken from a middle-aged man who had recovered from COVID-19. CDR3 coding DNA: TGCGCCAGCAGCCCAGGGGTGAACACTGAAGCTTTCTTT. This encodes CASSPGVNTEAFF.